This TCR beta chain is drawn from a study of blood T cell repertoires in COVID-19. As for the study in general: Samples of COVID-19 (acute and convalescent) were obtained from the United States, Italy and Spain.

Study processing details: Reference gene primer amplification yielded estimated nucleated cell counts. Sequencing used immunoSEQ multiplex PCR; TCRdb keeps in-frame clones, though not all of them. The D gene and trimming were derived from the DNA, and the V and J assignments and clone size from that table. The sample contains fewer than 200,000 clones, roughly 80% of which appear only once. Germline loops: CDR1 WNHNN, CDR2 SYGVQD (reference sequence). The CDR3 length is 14 residues. The V gene end was trimmed by 7 bases and the J gene end by 1 base; junction bases not matched to a gene: 5. The Seattle patients, enrolled during active infection, were followed longitudinally.

What was sequenced was peripheral blood. The chain carries TRBV10-1 and TRBJ1-1; the match to TRBD1 covers 8 bases. This TCR came from a woman between 65 and 79 years old with COVID-19, enrolled during active disease. The CDR3 spells CASKLDRANTEAFF. Written as DNA, the CDR3 is TGCGCCAGCAAATTGGACAGGGCGAACACTGAAGCTTTCTTT.